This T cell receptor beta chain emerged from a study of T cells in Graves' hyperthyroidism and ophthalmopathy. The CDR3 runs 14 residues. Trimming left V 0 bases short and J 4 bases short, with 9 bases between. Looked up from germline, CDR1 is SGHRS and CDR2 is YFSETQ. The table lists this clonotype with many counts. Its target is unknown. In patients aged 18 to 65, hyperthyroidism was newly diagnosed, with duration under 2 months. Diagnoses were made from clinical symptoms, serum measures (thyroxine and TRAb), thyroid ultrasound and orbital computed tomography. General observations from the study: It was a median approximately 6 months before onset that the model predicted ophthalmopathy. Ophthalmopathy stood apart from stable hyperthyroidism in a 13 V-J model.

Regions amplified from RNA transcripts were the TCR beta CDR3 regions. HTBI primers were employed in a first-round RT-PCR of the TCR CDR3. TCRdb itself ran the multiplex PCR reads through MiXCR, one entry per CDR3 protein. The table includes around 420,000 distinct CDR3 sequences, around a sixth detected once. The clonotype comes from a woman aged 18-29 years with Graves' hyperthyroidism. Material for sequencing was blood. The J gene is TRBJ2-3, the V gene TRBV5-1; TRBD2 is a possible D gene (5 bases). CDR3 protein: CASSLGGGADTQYF. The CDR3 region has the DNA TGCGCCAGCAGCTTGGGTGGAGGCGCAGATACGCAGTATTTT.